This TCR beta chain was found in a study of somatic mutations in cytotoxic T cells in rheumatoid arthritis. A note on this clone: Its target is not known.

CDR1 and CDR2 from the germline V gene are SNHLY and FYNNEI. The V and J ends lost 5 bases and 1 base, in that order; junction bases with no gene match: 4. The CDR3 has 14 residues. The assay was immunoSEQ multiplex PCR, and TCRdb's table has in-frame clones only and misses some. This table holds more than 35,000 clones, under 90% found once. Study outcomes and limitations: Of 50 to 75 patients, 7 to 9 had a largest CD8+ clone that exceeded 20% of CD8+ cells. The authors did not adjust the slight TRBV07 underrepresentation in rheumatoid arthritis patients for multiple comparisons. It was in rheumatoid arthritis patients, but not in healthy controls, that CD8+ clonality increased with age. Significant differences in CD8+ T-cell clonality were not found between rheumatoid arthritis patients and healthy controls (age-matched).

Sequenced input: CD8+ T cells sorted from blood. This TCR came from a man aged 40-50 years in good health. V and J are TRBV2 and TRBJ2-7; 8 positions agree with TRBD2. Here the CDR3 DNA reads TGTGCCAGCAGTACTAGCGGACCTTCCTACGAGCAGTACTTC. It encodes CASSTSGPSYEQYF. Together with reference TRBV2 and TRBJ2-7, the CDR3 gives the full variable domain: EPEVTQTPSHQVTQMGQEVILRCVPISNHLYFYWYRQILGQKVEFLVSFYNNEISEKSEIFDDQFSVERPDGSNFTLKIRSTKLEDSAMYFCASSTSGPSYEQYFGPGTRLTVT.